The source of this TCR beta chain is a study of cytomegalovirus exposure and HLA in healthy donors. The study's findings and limits: Reported results showed that the classifier diagnosed cytomegalovirus status with high specificity and sensitivity. Analysis was carried out at a later point, and it linked a missense DCLRE1C variant to TCR beta V- and J-gene trimming. The Asian-associated ancestry cluster reportedly had fewer N-insertions than the roughly 670-donor mean in a later analysis.

Comments on this clone: Its antigen remains unknown.

The PCR contained 60 Vbeta and 13 Jbeta primers. Repertoires were generated with immunoSEQ multiplex PCR, while TCRdb's copy carries only in-frame clones and drops some. This repertoire shows 100,000 to 120,000 clones, around 82% found once; its top ten account for about 5%. The origin of this receptor is a woman in her 30s in good health and CMV-seropositive. The sample consisted of PBMCs.

Here the CDR3 reads CASSWGTSGSRVYF. The DNA of the CDR3 is TGTGCCAGCAGCTGGGGGACTAGCGGGAGTAGAGTGTACTTC. This chain uses TRBV5-6 with TRBJ2-7; TRBD2 agrees at 14 bases. The CDR3 is 14 amino acids. Germline CDR1 SGHDT, CDR2 YYEEEE. Trimming removed 3 bases from V and 12 bases from J; junction bases left unmatched: 8.